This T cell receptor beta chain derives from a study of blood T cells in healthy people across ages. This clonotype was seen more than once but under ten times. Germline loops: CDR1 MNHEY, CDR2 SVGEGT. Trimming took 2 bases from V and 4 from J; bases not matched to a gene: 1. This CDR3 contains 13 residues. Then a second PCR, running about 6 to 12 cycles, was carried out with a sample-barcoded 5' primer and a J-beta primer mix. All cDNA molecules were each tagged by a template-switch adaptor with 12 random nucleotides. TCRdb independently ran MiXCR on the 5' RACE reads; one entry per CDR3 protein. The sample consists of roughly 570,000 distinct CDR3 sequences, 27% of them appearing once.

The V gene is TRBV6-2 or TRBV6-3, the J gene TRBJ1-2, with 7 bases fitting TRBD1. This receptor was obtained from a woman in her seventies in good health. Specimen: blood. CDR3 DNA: TGTGCCAGCAGTTACGGACAGGTCTATGGCTACACCTTC. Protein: CASSYGQVYGYTF.